This entry lists 21 T cell receptor beta chains sequenced from one sample in a study of glioma-infiltrating T cells (TCRdb year 2016). Sequencing took place on an Illumina MiSeq. The iRepertoire nested amplicon-rescue multiplex PCR (arm-PCR) platform was used to amplify TCR alpha and beta CDR3 regions from RNA. TCRdb trimmed the raw reads at Q25, called clones with MiXCR and kept productive beta chains. Each CDR3 protein appears once, grouped with its most common genes and DNA. The sample contains 2,800 or so distinct CDR3 sequences, roughly 33% of them found a single time. The leading ten clones occupy about 7% of the sample. Sequenced sample: glioma tissue, nonneoplastic brain tissue, or PBMCs (not recorded which). These receptors originate from a human donor with low-grade glioma or glioblastoma, undergoing nonglioma brain surgery, or in good health (not recorded which).

This clonotype has at least ten counts. The gene calls are TRBV12-5 and TRBJ1-1, with D possibly being TRBD1 (6 bases). The length of the CDR3 is 13 residues. Trimming stripped 4 bases from V and 3 bases from J, with 9 bases between. Germline V gene sequence: CDR1 LGHNT, CDR2 FRNRAP. CDR3 coding DNA: TGTGCTAGTGGTTGGCACAGGGACACTGAAGCTTTCTTT. It encodes CASGWHRDTEAFF.

J is TRBJ2-7 and V is TRBV18; TRBD1 aligns across 7 bases. Looked up from germline, CDR1 is KGHSH and CDR2 is LQKENI. The CDR3 extends over 15 amino acids. The CDR3 sequence: CASPPSETGNYEQYF. CDR3 nucleotides: TGTGCAAGCCCACCGTCCGAGACAGGGAACTACGAGCAGTACTTC.

The V and J genes are TRBV6-6 and TRBJ2-3; 8 nucleotides agree with TRBD2. Germline V CDR1 and CDR2: MNHNY, SVGAGI (reference sequence). The CDR3 is 14 residues long. The J segment lost 3 bases and the V segment lost 6 bases, leaving 5 bases of the junction unmatched. The CDR3 coding sequence is TGTGCCAGCAGCGCAGCGGGGGAGACAGATACGCAGTATTTT. Translation: CASSAAGETDTQYF.

Notes on this clonotype: This may be a read error, as it is one base from a much larger clone. The CDR3 end shows no conserved phenylalanine or tryptophan, and so a read error is likely. The chain links TRBV2 to TRBJ1-2; no clear D gene. The CDR3 is made up of 10 amino acids. V was cut by 3 bases and J by 9 bases, with 5 bases left in between. Germline V gives CDR1 SNHLY, CDR2 FYNNEI. The CDR3 DNA reads TGTGCCAGCAGTGATTGGAGCTACACCATC. Encoded protein: CASSDWSYTI.

By proportion, this clonotype is medium-sized. The rearrangement uses TRBV7-2 and TRBJ2-7; possible D gene TRBD1, 5 bases. Germline V gene sequence: CDR1 SGHTA, CDR2 FQGNSA. This CDR3 region has 15 residues. The V gene lost 5 bases and the J gene lost 4 bases, with 18 bases spanning the gap. In DNA, the CDR3 is TGTGCCAGCAGCCCCCCACCAGGGCTAGTATACGAGCAGTACTTC. Its translation: CASSPPPGLVYEQYF. Using reference TRBV7-2 and TRBJ2-7 for the parts outside the CDR3, the full variable domain is GAGVSQSPSNKVTEKGKDVELRCDPISGHTALYWYRQSLGQGLEFLIYFQGNSAPDKSGLPSDRFSAERTGGSVSTLTIQRTQQEDSAVYLCASSPPPGLVYEQYFGPGTRLTVT.

Sample share makes this clonotype large. This chain links TRBV15 with TRBJ1-4, with D maybe TRBD1 (5 bases). Trimming stripped 4 bases from V and 7 bases from J, with 16 bases between. The CDR3 runs 15 residues. The germline V gene encodes CDR1 LNHNV and CDR2 YYDKDF (reference sequence). The CDR3 region is CATSKPGGLSEKLFF. CDR3 DNA: TGTGCCACCAGCAAACCTGGGGGGTTGAGTGAAAAACTGTTTTTT.

This clonotype counts as medium-sized (0.01 to 0.1%). This rearrangement joins TRBV4-1 to TRBJ1-2; D is unclear. Germline-derived CDR1 and CDR2 are MGHRA and YSYEKL. Trimming took 6 bases from V and 3 from J, leaving 11 bases between them. The CDR3 loop spans 13 amino acids. The CDR3 reads CASREDPYYGYTF. The CDR3 DNA is TGCGCCAGCAGGGAGGATCCGTACTATGGCTACACCTTC.

The chain carries TRBV4-1 and TRBJ2-1; no clear D gene. The V and J ends lost 4 bases and 8 bases respectively, with 12 bases between them. Per the germline V gene, CDR1 is MGHRA and CDR2 is YSYEKL. This CDR3 has 13 residues. The CDR3 region is CASSLIVYHEQFF. As DNA, the CDR3 is TGCGCCAGCAGCCTGATAGTTTATCATGAGCAGTTCTTC.

The chain combines TRBV20-1 with TRBJ1-5, with 10 bases matching TRBD1. The CDR3 runs 17 residues. Germline V gene sequence: CDR1 DFQATT, CDR2 SNEGSKA (reference sequence). Trimming cost V 5 bases and J 3 bases; bases outside gene matches: 13. CDR3 nucleotide sequence: TGCAGTGCTTCACTTCCCACGGGGACAGGGGTCAATCAGCCCCAGCATTTT. Translated: CSASLPTGTGVNQPQHF.

This clonotype occurred many times. The chain is built from TRBV4-1 and TRBJ1-4, with a possible D match to TRBD1 (5 bases). The CDR3 runs 17 residues. CDR1 MGHRA and CDR2 YSYEKL come from the germline V gene. V was shortened by 1 base and J by 8 bases, with 20 bases between the two germline ends. In DNA form, the CDR3 reads TGCGCCAGCAGCCAAGCTCAGCGCCTCGTCAAGGGGGAAAAACTGTTTTTT. This gives the protein CASSQAQRLVKGEKLFF.

As regards this clonotype: At one end, the junction sequence differs from germline, possibly due to a read error. The chain carries TRBV11-2 and TRBJ2-3; D might be TRBD1 or TRBD2, each matching 5 bases. CDR1 SGHAT and CDR2 FQNNGV come from the germline V gene. The CDR3 spans 14 residues. The CDR3, as DNA: TGTGCCAGAAGCTTATTGGGGGAAACAGATAAGCAGTATTTT. This gives the protein CARSLLGETDKQYF.

By share of the sample, this clonotype is large (0.1 to 1%). The V and J genes are TRBV6-2 or TRBV6-3 and TRBJ2-1; TRBD2 matches at 15 bases. Germline trimming cut 5 bases from V and 0 bases from J; bases unmatched to any gene: 2. The CDR3 loop spans 17 amino acids. Germline loops: CDR1 MNHEY, CDR2 SVGEGT. CDR3 nucleotides: TGTGCCAGCAGTAGGACTAGCGGGGGGGCCTCCTACAATGAGCAGTTCTTC. This translates into CASSRTSGGASYNEQFF.

In this sample, this clonotype turned up many times. V is TRBV5-4 and J is TRBJ2-7; 8 bases match TRBD1. J lost 0 bases, V lost 0 bases, and 2 bases had no gene match. CDR1 and CDR2 from the germline V gene are SGHNT and YYREEE (reference sequence). The CDR3 consists of 15 residues. Here the CDR3 reads CASSLGGTGSYEQYF. The CDR3 region has the DNA TGTGCCAGCAGCTTGGGCGGGACAGGCTCCTACGAGCAGTACTTC.

With respect to this clonotype: An end of the junction differs from the germline gene, which may be a read error. J is TRBJ2-1 and V is TRBV3-1; the D gene is possibly TRBD1 (5 bases). This CDR3 comprises 15 residues. Germline lookup yields CDR1 LGHDT and CDR2 YNNKEL (reference sequence). CDR3 nucleotides: TGTGCAAGCAGCCAAGATATAGTGGACAACAATGGGCAGTTCTTC. This sequence encodes CASSQDIVDNNGQFF.

This clonotype was counted a single time. Germline is not matched at one junction end, which may reflect a read error. The V and J genes are TRBV19 and TRBJ1-1; 7 bases are shared with TRBD1. From germline, CDR1 is LNHDA and CDR2 SQIVND (reference sequence). The CDR3 runs to 16 residues. DNA for the CDR3: TGTGCCAGTAGTACATACAGGGGTGGCACGAACACTGAGGCTTTCTTT. Translated, it gives CASSTYRGGTNTEAFF. The entire variable domain, with the rest obtained from reference TRBV19 and TRBJ1-1, is as follows: DGGITQSPKYLFRKEGQNVTLSCEQNLNHDAMYWYRQDPGQGLRLIYYSQIVNDFQKGDIAEGYSVSREKKESFPLTVTSAQKNPTAFYLCASSTYRGGTNTEAFFGQGTRLTVV.

As for this clonotype: The CDR3 carries no conserved terminal phenylalanine or tryptophan, so it likely arises from a read error. Because the CDR3's place on the DNA is in doubt, the DNA is left out and the CDR3 is given as listed by TCRdb. The chain carries TRBV19 and TRBJ1-1; the table's TRBD1 call for D was not verified on the DNA. The CDR3 extends over 15 residues, inclusive of both ends. Germline values: CDR1 LNHDA, CDR2 SQIVND (reference sequence). The CDR3 region is CASRNQGVWNTEVFL.

This clonotype was observed many times. The rearrangement uses TRBV29-1 and TRBJ2-3; D is possibly TRBD2 (6 bases). Trimming shortened V by 1 base and J by 3 bases, and 8 bases separated the two germline ends. The CDR3 has 13 amino acids. Germline V lookup: CDR1 SQVTM, CDR2 ANQGSEA. The CDR3 reads CSVEVGGTDTQYF. The CDR3, as DNA: TGCAGCGTTGAAGTGGGGGGAACAGATACGCAGTATTTT.

This clonotype has just a few counts. A much larger clone sits a single nucleotide away, making a read error possible. The chain combines TRBV19 with TRBJ1-4; D is uncertain. Germline assignment: CDR1 LNHDA and CDR2 SQIVND (reference sequence). The CDR3 totals 13 residues. CDR3 protein: CASSQRPNERLFF. DNA of the CDR3: TGTGCCAGTTCCCAGAGGCCTAATGAAAGACTGTTTTTT.

Turning to this clonotype: With a much larger clone just one base away, this may be a read error. The chain recombines TRBV5-4 with TRBJ1-2; possibly TRBD1 for D (6 bases). This CDR3 has 13 amino acids. Germline assignment: CDR1 SGHNT and CDR2 YYREEE (reference sequence). The CDR3 nucleotides read TGTGCCTGCAGCCCCTCCGGGACAAGGGGCTACACCTTC. It is translated as CACSPSGTRGYTF.

Relative to its sample, this clonotype is medium-sized. The genes are TRBV7-2 and TRBJ1-3; D may be TRBD1 (5 bases). This CDR3 is built from 16 residues. Trimming removed 8 bases at V and 4 bases at J, with 21 bases between. Germline-derived CDR1 and CDR2 are SGHTA and FQGNSA. CDR3 region: CASSFRDGGIGNTIYF. In DNA, the CDR3 is TGTGCCAGCTCCTTCAGGGACGGGGGAATCGGAAACACCATATATTTT.

The V gene is TRBV27, the J gene TRBJ2-5; TRBD1 matches at 7 bases. The germline gives CDR1 MNHEY, CDR2 SMNVEV (reference sequence). V was clipped by 9 bases and J by 3 bases; unmatched bases: 10. The CDR3 length is 14 residues. The CDR3 bases are TGTGCCAGTCAGACAGGGATCAGGGAAGAGACCCAGTACTTC. Its translation is CASQTGIREETQYF.